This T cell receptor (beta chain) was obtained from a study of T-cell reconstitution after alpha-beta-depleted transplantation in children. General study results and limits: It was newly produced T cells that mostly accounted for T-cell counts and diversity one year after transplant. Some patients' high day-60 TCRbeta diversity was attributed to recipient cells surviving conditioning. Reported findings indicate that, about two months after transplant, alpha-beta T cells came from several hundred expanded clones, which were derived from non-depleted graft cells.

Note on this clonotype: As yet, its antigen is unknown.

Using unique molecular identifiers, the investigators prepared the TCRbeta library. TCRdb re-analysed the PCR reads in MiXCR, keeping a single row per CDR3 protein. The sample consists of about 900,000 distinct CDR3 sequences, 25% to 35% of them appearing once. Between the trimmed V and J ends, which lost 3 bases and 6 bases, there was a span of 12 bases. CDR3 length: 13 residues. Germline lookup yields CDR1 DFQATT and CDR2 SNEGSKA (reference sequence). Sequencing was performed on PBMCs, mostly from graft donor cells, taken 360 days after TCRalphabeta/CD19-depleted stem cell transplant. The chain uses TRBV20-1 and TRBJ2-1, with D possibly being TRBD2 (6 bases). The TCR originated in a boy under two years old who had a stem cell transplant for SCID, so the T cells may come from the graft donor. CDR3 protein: CSASYRGFNEQFF. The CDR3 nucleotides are TGCAGTGCTAGTTACCGGGGGTTCAATGAGCAGTTCTTC.